The text below deals with one T cell receptor beta chain. Its specificity is unknown. The method was immunoSEQ multiplex PCR; TCRdb's version includes in-frame clones alone and lacks a portion of them. The sample holds more than 850,000 clones; around 78% are singletons and the top ten take 0.5% to 0.6%. The CDR3 is made up of 13 amino acids. From germline, CDR1 is KGHSH and CDR2 LQKENI. V lost 8 bases, J lost 2 bases, and 12 bases lay in between. The source of the sample is a study of shared clonotypes between healthy human individuals. The wider study: CD4 naive and memory got three plates each, CD8 naive two, CD8 memory one. Study findings and constraints: The study generally estimated greater richness for naive than memory subsets.

Splitting the CD4+ cells yielded a CD45RA+ naive subset and a CD45RA-negative memory subset. This chain connects TRBV18 to TRBJ1-1; D might be TRBD1 (6 bases). The sample was memory CD4+ T cells from PBMCs. Sample subset: CD45RA-negative fraction. This receptor was obtained from a man younger than 35 in good health. Some clones in this sample may be carry-over from other donors' samples. CDR3: CASKGQLNTEAFF. In DNA, the CDR3 is TGTGCCAGCAAAGGACAGCTAAACACTGAAGCTTTCTTT.